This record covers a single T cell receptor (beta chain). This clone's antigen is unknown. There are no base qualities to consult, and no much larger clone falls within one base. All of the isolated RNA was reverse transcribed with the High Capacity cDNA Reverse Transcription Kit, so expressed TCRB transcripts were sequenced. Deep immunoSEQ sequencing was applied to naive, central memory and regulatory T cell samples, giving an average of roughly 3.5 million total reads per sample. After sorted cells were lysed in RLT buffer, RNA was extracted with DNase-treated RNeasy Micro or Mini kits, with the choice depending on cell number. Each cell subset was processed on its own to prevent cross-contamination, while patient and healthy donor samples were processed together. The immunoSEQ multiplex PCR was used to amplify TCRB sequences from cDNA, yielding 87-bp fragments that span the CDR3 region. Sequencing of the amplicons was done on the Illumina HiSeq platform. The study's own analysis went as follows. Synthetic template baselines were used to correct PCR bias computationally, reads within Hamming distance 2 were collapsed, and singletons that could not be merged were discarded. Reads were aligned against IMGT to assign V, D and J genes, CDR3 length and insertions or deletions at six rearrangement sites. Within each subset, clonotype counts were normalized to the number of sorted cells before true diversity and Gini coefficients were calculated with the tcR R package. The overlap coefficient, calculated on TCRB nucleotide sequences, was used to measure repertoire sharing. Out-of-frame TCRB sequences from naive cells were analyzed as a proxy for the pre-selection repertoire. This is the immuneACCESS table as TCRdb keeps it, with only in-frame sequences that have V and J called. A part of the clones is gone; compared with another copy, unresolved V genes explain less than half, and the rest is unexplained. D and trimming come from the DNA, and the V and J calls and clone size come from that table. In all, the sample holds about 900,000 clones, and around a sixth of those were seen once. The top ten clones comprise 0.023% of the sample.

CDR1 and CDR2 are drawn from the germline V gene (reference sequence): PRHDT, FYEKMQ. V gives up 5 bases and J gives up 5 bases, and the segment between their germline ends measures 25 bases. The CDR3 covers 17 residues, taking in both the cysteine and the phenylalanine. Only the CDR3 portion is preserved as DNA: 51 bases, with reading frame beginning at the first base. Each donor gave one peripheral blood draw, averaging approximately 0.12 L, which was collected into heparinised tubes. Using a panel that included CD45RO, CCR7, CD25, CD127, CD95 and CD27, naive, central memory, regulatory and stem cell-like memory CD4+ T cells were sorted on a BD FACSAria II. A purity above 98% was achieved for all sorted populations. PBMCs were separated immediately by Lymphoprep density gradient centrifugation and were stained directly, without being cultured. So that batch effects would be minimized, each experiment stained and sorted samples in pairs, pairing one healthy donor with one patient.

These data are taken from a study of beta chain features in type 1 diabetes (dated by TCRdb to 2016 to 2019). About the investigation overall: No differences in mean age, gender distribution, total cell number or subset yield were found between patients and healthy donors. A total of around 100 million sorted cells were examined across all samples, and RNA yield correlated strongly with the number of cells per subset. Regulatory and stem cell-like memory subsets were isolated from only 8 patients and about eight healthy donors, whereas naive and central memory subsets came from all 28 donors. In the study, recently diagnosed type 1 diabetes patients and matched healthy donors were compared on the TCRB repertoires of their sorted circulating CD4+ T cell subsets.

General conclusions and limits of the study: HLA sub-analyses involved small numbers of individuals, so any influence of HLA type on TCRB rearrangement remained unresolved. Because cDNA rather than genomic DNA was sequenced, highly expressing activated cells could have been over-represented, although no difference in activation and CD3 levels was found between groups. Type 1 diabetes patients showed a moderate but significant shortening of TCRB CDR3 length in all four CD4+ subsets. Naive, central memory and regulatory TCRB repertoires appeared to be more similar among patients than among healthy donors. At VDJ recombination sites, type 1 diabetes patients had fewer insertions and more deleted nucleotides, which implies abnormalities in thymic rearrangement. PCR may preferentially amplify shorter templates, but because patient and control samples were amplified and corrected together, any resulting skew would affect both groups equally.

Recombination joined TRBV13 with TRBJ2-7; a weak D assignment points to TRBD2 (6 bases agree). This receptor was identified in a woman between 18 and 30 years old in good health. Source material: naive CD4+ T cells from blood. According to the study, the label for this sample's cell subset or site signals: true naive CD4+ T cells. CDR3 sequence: CASSPEWGDVSRNEQYF. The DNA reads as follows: TGTGCCAGCAGCCCCGAGTGGGGGGACGTGAGCCGGAACGAGCAGTACTTC.